The present entry profiles one TCR beta chain with its context. This entry comes from a study of Ad26.COV2.S vaccination and SARS-CoV-2 variants. In germline, CDR1 is KGHSH, CDR2 LQKENI. Trimming cost V 6 bases and J 6 bases, with 5 bases left between them. The CDR3 totals 11 residues. Indicated treatment: 15 to 20 received Ad26.COV2.S at low or high dose, single or two shots; about five received placebo; per-sample allocation not given. Sampling took place 63 days after the first vaccine or placebo injection. Generated by immunoSEQ multiplex PCR, the TCRdb table keeps only in-frame clones and is missing some. The data show approximately 400,000 clones, about 85% seen once.

The sample consisted of peripheral blood, taken in a trial of Ad26.COV2.S vaccine versus placebo. This receptor was identified in a person aged 18-60 years who received the Ad26.COV2.S COVID-19 vaccine or a placebo. The chain employs TRBV18 and TRBJ2-2, with unresolved D. The CDR3 nucleotides are TGTGCCAGCTCCAACCCCGGGGAGCTGTTTTTT. This codes for CASSNPGELFF.